The 8 T cell receptor beta chains listed next were all sequenced from one sample in a study of cytotoxic CD8 clonotypes in ibrutinib-treated CLL (dated by TCRdb to the early 2020s). Receptors were amplified or captured by the immunoSEQ multiplex PCR assay. TCRdb stores this immuneACCESS table with in-frame sequences only. Part of the clones is absent; in the studies checked, under half of the shortfall reflects unresolved V genes, and no reason is known for the rest. This sample comprises under 300,000 clones, roughly four fifths of them detected only once. The top ten clonotypes cover about 6% of the sample. The time point label, as the study defines it: progressive disease on ibrutinib. The specimen comprised PBMCs, sampled at disease progression, from a patient treated with ibrutinib. The receptors were gathered from a human donor with chronic lymphocytic leukemia.

The V gene is TRBV9, the J gene TRBJ1-2; 8 bases are shared with TRBD1. CDR3 length: 14 amino acids. V lost 3 bases and J lost 8; bases outside the gene matches: 9. Looked up from germline, CDR1 is SGDLS and CDR2 is YYNGEE. CDR3 in DNA: TGTGCCAGCAGCGCACGGGGACAGGCCCTGGGCTACACCTTC. It translates to CASSARGQALGYTF.

This rearrangement joins TRBV7-2 to TRBJ2-1; D may be TRBD2 (6 bases). Deletions cut 6 bases from V and 0 bases from J, with 9 bases between. This CDR3 contains 14 residues. The germline V gene has CDR1 SGHTA and CDR2 FQGNSA. The DNA for the CDR3 is TGTGCCAGCAGGATTAGCGGCTCCTACAATGAGCAGTTCTTC. The encoded protein is CASRISGSYNEQFF.

V is TRBV29-1 and J is TRBJ2-5, with 8 positions matching TRBD2. Unmatched junction bases numbered 6, after V lost 6 bases and J lost 0 bases. The CDR3 spans 14 residues. Germline CDR1 and CDR2: SQVTM and ANQGSEA. In nucleotides, the CDR3 is TGCAGCGTCCTTCGGGGGGGAGACCAAGAGACCCAGTACTTC. Translated, it gives CSVLRGGDQETQYF.

The chain combines TRBV11-2 with TRBJ1-6; unclear D gene. V shed 4 bases and J shed 0 bases, with 13 bases lying between them. The CDR3 is 17 residues long. Germline V gene lookup returns CDR1 SGHAT and CDR2 FQNNGV. CDR3 sequence (DNA): TGTGCCAGCAGCTCCCGACGGGGAAGCTCCTATAATTCACCCCTCCACTTT. Protein: CASSSRRGSSYNSPLHF.

CDR3 in DNA: TGTGCCAGCAGCCAGGGGACTAGCGGGAGTAAGCAGTACTTC. Its protein product is CASSQGTSGSKQYF. The chain links TRBV9 to TRBJ2-7, with 14 bases lining up with TRBD2. CDR1 SGDLS and CDR2 YYNGEE come from the germline V gene. The CDR3 is made up of 14 amino acids. V shed 4 bases and J 8 bases; nucleotides not matched to a gene: 5.

In its sample, this clone was seen a few times. This rearrangement joins TRBV29-1 to TRBJ2-7; D may be TRBD1 (6 bases). Germline V lookup: CDR1 SQVTM, CDR2 ANQGSEA. The CDR3 loop spans 11 amino acids. V lost 7 bases and J 6 bases, leaving 13 bases between the germline ends. The CDR3 DNA sequence: TGCAGCGGGGGGACATTCGGCGAGCAGTACTTC. Translated: CSGGTFGEQYF.

The V gene is TRBV29-1, the J gene TRBJ2-7, with 8 positions matching TRBD2. J gave up 0 bases and V 1 base, and 11 bases lay outside the gene matches. The germline V gene has CDR1 SQVTM and CDR2 ANQGSEA. The CDR3 is 17 residues long. The CDR3: CSVEGYLAGHLSYEQYF. The CDR3 DNA reads TGCAGCGTTGAAGGGTATCTAGCGGGCCACCTCTCCTACGAGCAGTACTTC.

V is TRBV6-4 and J is TRBJ2-7, with 9 bases that match TRBD2. This CDR3 spans 15 amino acids. The junction had 8 bases not matched to a gene; V was cut back by 6 bases and J by 2 bases. Germline CDR1 reads MRHNA; CDR2 reads SNTAGT. CDR3 region: CASSPAGGSTYEQYF. In nucleotides, the CDR3 is TGTGCCAGCAGCCCAGCGGGAGGCTCTACCTACGAGCAGTACTTC.